A selection of T cell receptor beta chains follows, all from one sample in a study of cytomegalovirus exposure and HLA in healthy donors. Produced via immunoSEQ multiplex PCR; TCRdb's table is partial and in-frame only. This table holds about 95,000 clones, 85% found once. Sequencing was performed on PBMCs. These receptors were taken from a man aged 18 to 29 in good health and CMV-seropositive. CDR3s leave out the opening cysteine and the closing phenylalanine or tryptophan.

v_call	j_call	cdr3_aa
TRBV29-1	TRBJ2-3	SVIPGQGSFADTQY
TRBV5-6	TRBJ2-5	ASSLVGEGRETQY
TRBV15	TRBJ1-5	ATGQWGGYQPQH
TRBV6-6	TRBJ1-5	ASRGQDQPQH
TRBV4-2	TRBJ2-6	ASSQDRGDNNVLT
TRBV4-2	TRBJ2-4	ASSQAPGVTAKNIQY
TRBV7-2	TRBJ1-3	ASSLVPRRDSGNTIY
TRBV28	TRBJ2-5	ASSSLRTGGPQETQY
TRBV6-6	TRBJ2-1	ASSYSQRERDNEQF
TRBV5-1	TRBJ2-7	ASSAYGTGEYEQY
TRBV27	TRBJ1-2	ASSLSRSRYGYT
TRBV5-4	TRBJ1-2	ASMVQGNYGYT
TRBV18	TRBJ1-4	ASSPRDRGLWGNEKLF
TRBV15	TRBJ2-7	ATSRDRTGHREQY
TRBV11-2	TRBJ1-5	ASSQASNQPQH
TRBV28	TRBJ1-1	ASSTNRDTEAF
TRBV6-6	TRBJ1-1	ASRYLQGFDTEAF
TRBV28	TRBJ2-2	ASNQGANTGELF
TRBV27	TRBJ1-5	ASSFSGGNQPQH
TRBV27	TRBJ2-7	ASGGSAADYEQY
TRBV5-4	TRBJ2-1	ASSLPSGSIGEQF
TRBV6-5	TRBJ2-7	ASGQTGAIYEQY
TRBV10-3	TRBJ2-1	AISESTGTNEQF
TRBV28	TRBJ1-2	ASSPGGHHGYT
TRBV4-2	TRBJ2-7	ASSQDHLVSSYEQY
TRBV10-1	TRBJ2-7	ASSPALGQGVEQY
TRBV9	TRBJ1-3	ASSVEGQGAGNTIY
TRBV5-1	TRBJ2-5	ASSLEQGNWETQY
TRBV15	TRBJ2-3	ATRSGPTDTQY
TRBV5-4	TRBJ1-2	ASSLVSASVGGYT
TRBV28	TRBJ1-4	ASSPGRGEKLF
TRBV5-1	TRBJ1-1	ASRPGTGGSEAF